This TCR beta chain was sequenced for a study of T-cell memory formation after mild COVID-19. Study observations and caveats: The appearance of some responding clones in pre-infection memory suggested that cross-reactive memory joined. CD4+ bias marked clones expanding day 15 to 37, unlike balanced contracting clones.

V shed 3 bases and J shed 2 bases, with 12 bases lying between them. CDR1 is SGDLS, CDR2 YYNGEE, per germline. The CDR3 loop spans 15 amino acids. MiXCR, run by TCRdb on the 5' RACE reads, gives a single entry per CDR3 protein. Altogether just under 550,000 distinct CDR3 sequences are present, around 21% being singletons, with the ten largest covering 12%. This clonotype was seen a few times. Antigen specificity is unknown. Specimen: PBMCs or a T cell subset sorted from them (not recorded which). The chain links TRBV9 to TRBJ2-1, with D maybe TRBD1 (6 bases). The clonotype comes from an adult woman who had mild COVID-19 (a few samples of this study predate the infection). Cell type and time point are not known. This chain's CDR3 is CASSAKDRPYNEQFF. The CDR3 DNA reads TGTGCCAGCAGCGCCAAGGACAGACCCTACAATGAGCAGTTCTTC.